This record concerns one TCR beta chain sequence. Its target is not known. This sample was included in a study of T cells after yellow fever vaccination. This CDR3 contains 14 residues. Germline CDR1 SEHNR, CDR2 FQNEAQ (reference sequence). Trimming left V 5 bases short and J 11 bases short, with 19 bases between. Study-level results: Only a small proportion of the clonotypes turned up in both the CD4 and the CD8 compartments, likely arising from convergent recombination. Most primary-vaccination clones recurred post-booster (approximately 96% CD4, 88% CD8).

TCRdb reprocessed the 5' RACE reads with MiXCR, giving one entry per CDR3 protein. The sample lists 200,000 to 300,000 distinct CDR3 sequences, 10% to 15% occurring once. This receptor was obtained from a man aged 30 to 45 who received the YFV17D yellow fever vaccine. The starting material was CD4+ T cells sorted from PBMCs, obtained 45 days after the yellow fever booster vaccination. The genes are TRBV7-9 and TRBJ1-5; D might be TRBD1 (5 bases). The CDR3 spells CASSPGTVNSAQHF. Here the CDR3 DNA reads TGTGCCAGCAGCCCCGGGACGGTGAATTCGGCCCAGCATTTT.